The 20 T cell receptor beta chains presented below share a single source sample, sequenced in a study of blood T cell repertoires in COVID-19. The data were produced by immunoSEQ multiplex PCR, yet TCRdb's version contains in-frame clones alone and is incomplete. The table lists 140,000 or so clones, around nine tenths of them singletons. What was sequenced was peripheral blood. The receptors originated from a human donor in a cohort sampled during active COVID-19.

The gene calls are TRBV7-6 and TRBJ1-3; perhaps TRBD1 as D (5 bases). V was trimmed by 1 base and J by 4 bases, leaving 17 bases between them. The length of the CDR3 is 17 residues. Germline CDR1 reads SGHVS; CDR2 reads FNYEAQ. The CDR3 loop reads CASSLGVGREDGNTIYF. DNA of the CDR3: TGTGCCAGCAGCTTAGGGGTCGGCAGGGAAGACGGAAACACCATATATTTT.

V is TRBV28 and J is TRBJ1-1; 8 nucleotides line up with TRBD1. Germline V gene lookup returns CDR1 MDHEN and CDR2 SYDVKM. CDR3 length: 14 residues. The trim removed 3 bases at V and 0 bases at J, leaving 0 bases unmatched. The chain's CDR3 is CASSLGQVNTEAFF. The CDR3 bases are TGTGCCAGCAGTTTGGGACAGGTGAACACTGAAGCTTTCTTT.

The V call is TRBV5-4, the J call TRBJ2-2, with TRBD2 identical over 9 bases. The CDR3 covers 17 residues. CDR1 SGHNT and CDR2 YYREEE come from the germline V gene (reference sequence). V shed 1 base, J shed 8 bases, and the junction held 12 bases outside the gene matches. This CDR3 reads CASSLRKLAGKGGELFF. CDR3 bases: TGTGCCAGCAGCTTGAGAAAGCTAGCGGGAAAGGGGGGGGAGCTGTTTTTT.

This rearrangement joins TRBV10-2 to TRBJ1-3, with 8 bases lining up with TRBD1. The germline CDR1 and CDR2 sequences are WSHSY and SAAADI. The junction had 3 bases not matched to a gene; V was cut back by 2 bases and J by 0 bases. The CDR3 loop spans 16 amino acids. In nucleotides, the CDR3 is TGCGCCAGCAGTGAGCAGGGGGCTGTCTCTGGAAACACCATATATTTT. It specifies CASSEQGAVSGNTIYF.

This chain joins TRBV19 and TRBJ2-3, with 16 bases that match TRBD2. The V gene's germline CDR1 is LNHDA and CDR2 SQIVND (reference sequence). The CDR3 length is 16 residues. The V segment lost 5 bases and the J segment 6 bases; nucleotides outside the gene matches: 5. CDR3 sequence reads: CASSRGLAGGPDTQYF. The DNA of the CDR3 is TGTGCCAGTAGTCGGGGACTAGCGGGAGGGCCGGATACGCAGTATTTT. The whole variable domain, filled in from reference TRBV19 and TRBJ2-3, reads DGGITQSPKYLFRKEGQNVTLSCEQNLNHDAMYWYRQDPGQGLRLIYYSQIVNDFQKGDIAEGYSVSREKKESFPLTVTSAQKNPTAFYLCASSRGLAGGPDTQYFGPGTRLTVL.

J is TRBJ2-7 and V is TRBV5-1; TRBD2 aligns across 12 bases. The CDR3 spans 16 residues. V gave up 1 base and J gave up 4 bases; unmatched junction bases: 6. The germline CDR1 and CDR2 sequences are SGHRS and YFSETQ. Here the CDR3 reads CASSLTGTSGRYEQYF. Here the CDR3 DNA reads TGCGCCAGCAGCTTGACGGGGACTAGCGGGCGATACGAGCAGTACTTC.

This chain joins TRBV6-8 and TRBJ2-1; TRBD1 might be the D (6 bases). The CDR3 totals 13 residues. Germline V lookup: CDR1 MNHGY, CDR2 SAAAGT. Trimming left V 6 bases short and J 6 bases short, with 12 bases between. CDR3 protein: CASSPGTFNEQFF. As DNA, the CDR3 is TGTGCCAGCAGCCCCGGGACATTCAATGAGCAGTTCTTC.

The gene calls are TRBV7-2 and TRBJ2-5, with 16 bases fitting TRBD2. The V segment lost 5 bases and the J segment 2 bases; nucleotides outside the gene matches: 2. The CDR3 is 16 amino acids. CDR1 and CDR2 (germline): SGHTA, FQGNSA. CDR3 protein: CASSPGLAGGQETQYF. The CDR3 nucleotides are TGTGCCAGCAGCCCGGGACTAGCGGGAGGGCAAGAGACCCAGTACTTC.

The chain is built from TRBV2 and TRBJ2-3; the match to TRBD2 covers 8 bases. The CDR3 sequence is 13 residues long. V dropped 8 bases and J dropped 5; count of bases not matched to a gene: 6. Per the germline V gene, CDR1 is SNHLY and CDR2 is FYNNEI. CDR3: CASGASGQDTQYF. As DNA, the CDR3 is TGTGCCAGCGGGGCTAGCGGGCAAGATACGCAGTATTTT.

In DNA form, the CDR3 reads TGCGCCAGCGCACCGGGACTAGCGAGATCCCTATACGAGCAGTACTTC. As protein: CASAPGLARSLYEQYF. V is TRBV4-1 and J is TRBJ2-7, with 10 bases aligning to TRBD2. With V trimmed by 8 bases and J by 4 bases, 14 bases remained unmatched. The CDR3 is 16 residues long. Germline V gene lookup returns CDR1 MGHRA and CDR2 YSYEKL.

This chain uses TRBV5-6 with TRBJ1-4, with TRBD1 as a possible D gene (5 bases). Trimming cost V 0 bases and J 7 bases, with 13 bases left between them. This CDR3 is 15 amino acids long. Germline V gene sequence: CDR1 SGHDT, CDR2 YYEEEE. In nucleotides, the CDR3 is TGTGCCAGCAGCTTGGGTAGGGAAGGGGTTGAAAAACTGTTTTTT. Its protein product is CASSLGREGVEKLFF.

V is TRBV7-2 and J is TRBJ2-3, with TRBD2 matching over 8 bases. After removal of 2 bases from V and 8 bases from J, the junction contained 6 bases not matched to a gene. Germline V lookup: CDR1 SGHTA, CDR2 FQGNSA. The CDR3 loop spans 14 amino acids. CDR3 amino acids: CASSLNGGAPTQYF. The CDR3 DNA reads TGTGCCAGCAGCTTAAACGGGGGGGCCCCTACGCAGTATTTT.

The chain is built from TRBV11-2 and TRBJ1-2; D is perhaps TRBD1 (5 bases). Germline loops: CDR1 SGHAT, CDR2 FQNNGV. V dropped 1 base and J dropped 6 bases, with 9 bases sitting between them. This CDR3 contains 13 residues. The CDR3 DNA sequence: TGTGCCAGCAGCTTAGGACAGAGCAATGGCTACACCTTC. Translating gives CASSLGQSNGYTF. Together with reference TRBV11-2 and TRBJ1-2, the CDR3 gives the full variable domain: EAGVAQSPRYKIIEKRQSVAFWCNPISGHATLYWYQQILGQGPKLLIQFQNNGVVDDSQLPKDRFSAERLKGVDSTLKIQPAKLEDSAVYLCASSLGQSNGYTFGSGTRLTVV.

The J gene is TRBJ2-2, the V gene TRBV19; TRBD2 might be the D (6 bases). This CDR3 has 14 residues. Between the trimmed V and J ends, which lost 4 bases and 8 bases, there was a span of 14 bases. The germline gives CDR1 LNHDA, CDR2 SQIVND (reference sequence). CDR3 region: CASSTHGGAGELFF. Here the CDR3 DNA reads TGTGCCAGTAGTACCCATGGCGGGGCTGGGGAGCTGTTTTTT.

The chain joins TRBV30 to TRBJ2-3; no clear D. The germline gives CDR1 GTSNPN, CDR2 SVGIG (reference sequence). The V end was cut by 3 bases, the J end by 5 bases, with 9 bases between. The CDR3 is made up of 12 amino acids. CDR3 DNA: TGTGCCTGGAGCCGACTTTTAGATACGCAGTATTTT. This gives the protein CAWSRLLDTQYF. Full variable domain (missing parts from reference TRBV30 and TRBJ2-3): SQTIHQWPATLVQPVGSPLSLECTVEGTSNPNLYWYRQAAGRGLQLLFYSVGIGQISSEVPQNLSASRPQDRQFILSSKKLLLSDSGFYLCAWSRLLDTQYFGPGTRLTVL.

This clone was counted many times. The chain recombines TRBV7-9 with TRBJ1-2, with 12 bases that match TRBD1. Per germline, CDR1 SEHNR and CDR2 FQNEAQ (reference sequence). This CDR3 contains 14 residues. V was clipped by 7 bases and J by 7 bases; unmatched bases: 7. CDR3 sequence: CASTPGQGALGYTF. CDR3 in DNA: TGTGCCAGCACTCCGGGACAGGGGGCTCTTGGCTACACCTTC.

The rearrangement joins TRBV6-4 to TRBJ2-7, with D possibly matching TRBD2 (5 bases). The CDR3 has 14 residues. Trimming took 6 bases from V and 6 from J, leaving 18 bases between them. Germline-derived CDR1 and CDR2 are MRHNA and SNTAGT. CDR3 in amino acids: CASRRNGGEGEQYF. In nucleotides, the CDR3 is TGTGCCAGCAGGCGAAACGGCGGAGAGGGCGAGCAGTACTTC.

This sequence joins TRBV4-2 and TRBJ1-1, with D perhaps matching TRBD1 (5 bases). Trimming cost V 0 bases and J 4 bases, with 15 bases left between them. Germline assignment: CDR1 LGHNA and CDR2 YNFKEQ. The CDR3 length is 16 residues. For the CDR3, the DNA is TGTGCCAGCAGCCAAGATTCGGCAGGCGGGGCCACTGAAGCTTTCTTT. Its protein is CASSQDSAGGATEAFF.

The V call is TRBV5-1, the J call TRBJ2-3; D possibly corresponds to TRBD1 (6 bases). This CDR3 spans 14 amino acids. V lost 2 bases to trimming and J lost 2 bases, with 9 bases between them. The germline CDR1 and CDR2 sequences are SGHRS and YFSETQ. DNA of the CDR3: TGCGCCAGCAGCTTACAGGGATCCACAGATACGCAGTATTTT. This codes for CASSLQGSTDTQYF.

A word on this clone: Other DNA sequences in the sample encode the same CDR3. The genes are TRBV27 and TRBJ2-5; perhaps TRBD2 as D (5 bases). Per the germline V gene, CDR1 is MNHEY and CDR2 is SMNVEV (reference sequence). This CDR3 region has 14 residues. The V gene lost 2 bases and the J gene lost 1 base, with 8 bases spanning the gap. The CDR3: CASSLGSPQETQYF. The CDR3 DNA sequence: TGTGCCAGCAGTTTAGGGAGTCCCCAAGAGACCCAGTACTTC.